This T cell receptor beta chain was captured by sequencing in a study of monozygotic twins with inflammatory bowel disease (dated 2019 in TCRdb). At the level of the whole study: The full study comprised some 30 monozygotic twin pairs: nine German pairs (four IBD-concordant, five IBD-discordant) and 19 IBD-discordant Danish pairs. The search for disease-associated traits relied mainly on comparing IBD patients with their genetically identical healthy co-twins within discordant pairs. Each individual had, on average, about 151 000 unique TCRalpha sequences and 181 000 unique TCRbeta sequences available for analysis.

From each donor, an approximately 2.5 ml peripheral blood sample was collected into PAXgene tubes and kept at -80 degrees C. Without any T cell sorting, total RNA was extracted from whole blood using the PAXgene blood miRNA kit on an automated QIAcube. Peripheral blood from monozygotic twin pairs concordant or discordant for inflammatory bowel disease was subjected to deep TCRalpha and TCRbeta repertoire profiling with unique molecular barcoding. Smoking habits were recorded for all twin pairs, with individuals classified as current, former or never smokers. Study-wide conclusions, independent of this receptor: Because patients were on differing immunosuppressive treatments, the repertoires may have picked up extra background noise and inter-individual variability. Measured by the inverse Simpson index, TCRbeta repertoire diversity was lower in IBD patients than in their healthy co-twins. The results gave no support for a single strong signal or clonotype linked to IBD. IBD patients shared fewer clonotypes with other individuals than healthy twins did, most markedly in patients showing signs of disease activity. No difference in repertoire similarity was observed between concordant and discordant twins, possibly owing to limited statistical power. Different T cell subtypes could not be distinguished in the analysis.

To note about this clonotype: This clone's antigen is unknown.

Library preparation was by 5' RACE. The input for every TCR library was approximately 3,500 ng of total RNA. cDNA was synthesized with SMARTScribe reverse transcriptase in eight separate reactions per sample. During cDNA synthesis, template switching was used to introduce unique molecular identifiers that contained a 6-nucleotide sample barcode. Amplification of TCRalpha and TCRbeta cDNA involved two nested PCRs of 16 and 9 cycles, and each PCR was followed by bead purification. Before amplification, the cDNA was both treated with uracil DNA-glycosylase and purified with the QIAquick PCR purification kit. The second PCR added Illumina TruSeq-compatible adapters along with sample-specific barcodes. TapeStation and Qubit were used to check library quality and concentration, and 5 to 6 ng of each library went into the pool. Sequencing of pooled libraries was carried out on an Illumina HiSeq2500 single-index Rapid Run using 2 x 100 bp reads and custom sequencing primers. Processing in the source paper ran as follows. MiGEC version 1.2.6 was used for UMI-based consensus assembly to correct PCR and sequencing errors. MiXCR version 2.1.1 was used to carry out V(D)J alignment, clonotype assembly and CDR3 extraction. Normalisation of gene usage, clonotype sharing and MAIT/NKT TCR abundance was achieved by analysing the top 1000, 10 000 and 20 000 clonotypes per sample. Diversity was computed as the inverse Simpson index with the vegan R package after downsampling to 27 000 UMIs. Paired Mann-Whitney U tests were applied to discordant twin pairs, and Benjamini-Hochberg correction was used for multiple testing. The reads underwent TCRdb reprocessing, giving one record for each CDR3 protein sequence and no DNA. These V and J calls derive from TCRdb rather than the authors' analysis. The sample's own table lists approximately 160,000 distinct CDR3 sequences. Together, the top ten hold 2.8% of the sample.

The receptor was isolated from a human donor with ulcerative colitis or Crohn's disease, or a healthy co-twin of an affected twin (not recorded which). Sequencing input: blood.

The encoded CDR3 is CASSIRTSPNTGELFF. This receptor chain uses TRBV19 and TRBJ2-2; TCRdb names TRBD2, which stays unverified in the absence of DNA. CDR1 and CDR2 are drawn from the germline V gene (reference sequence): LNHDA, SQIVND. Spanning cysteine to phenylalanine, the CDR3 consists of 16 amino acids. Only the protein is available.